Below are 14 T cell receptor beta chains sequenced from a single sample in a study of T cells in Graves' hyperthyroidism and ophthalmopathy. Amplification of TCR beta CDR3 regions used RNA as the template. Researchers ran a first-round RT-PCR on the TCR CDR3 using the HTBI primer set. Using its own MiXCR run on the multiplex PCR reads, TCRdb lists one record per CDR3 protein. The sample gives 250,000 to 350,000 distinct CDR3 sequences, roughly 15% of which show up once; roughly 31% is in the top ten. What was sequenced was blood. All receptors come from a man aged 30-40 years with Graves' hyperthyroidism.

This clonotype was found many times. At one end, the junction sequence differs from germline, possibly due to a read error. The chain joins TRBV5-1 to TRBJ2-5; D may correspond to TRBD1 or TRBD2 (6 bases each). The germline V gene encodes CDR1 SGHRS and CDR2 YFSETQ. The CDR3 sequence is 15 residues long. CDR3 DNA sequence: TGCGCCAGCAAACAGACGGGGGCGAACCAAGGGACCCAGTACTTC. It codes for CASKQTGANQGTQYF.

The V gene is TRBV4-1, the J gene TRBJ1-5; maybe TRBD1 (5 bases). The CDR3 length is 15 residues. Between the trimmed V and J ends, which lost 0 bases and 5 bases, there was a span of 11 bases. Germline V gives CDR1 MGHRA, CDR2 YSYEKL. The CDR3 sequence: CASSQDSQGYQPQHF. In DNA, the CDR3 is TGCGCCAGCAGCCAAGATTCGCAGGGTTATCAGCCCCAGCATTTT.

The chain employs TRBV18 and TRBJ2-2; unclear D gene. CDR3 length equals 14 residues. The V gene lost 2 bases and the J gene lost 9 bases, with 13 bases spanning the gap. From germline, CDR1 is KGHSH and CDR2 LQKENI. The CDR3 reads CASSPREKKRELFF. The CDR3 DNA is TGTGCCAGCTCACCAAGAGAGAAAAAACGGGAGCTGTTTTTT.

This clonotype came up many times. CDR3 bases: TGTGCCTCGAGCGGGAGCAGGGAAGACGAGCAGTACTTC. This gives the protein CASSGSREDEQYF. J is TRBJ2-7 and V is TRBV30, with 8 bases lining up with TRBD2. The germline V gene has CDR1 GTSNPN and CDR2 SVGIG (reference sequence). The CDR3 has 13 residues. The J segment lost 5 bases and the V segment lost 7 bases, leaving 10 bases of the junction unmatched.

This clonotype showed up just a few times. The J gene is TRBJ2-1, the V gene TRBV13, with TRBD2 identical over 11 bases. The CDR3 has 16 residues. CDR1 is PRHDT, CDR2 FYEKMQ, per germline (reference sequence). The trim removed 5 bases at V and 10 bases at J, leaving 13 bases unmatched. The CDR3 is CASSPSSGRPAEEQFF. The DNA of the CDR3 is TGTGCCAGCAGCCCCTCTAGCGGGAGGCCGGCGGAGGAGCAGTTCTTC.

CDR3 DNA: TGTGCCATCAGTGAGTCGCCAGGCCTAATGAACACTGAAGCTTTCTTT. Its protein product is CAISESPGLMNTEAFF. The genes are TRBV10-3 and TRBJ1-1; no definite D call. Germline V gives CDR1 ENHRY, CDR2 SYGVKD. Deletions cut 0 bases from V and 0 bases from J, with 11 bases between. CDR3 length: 16 residues.

This clonotype turned up a few times. This chain links TRBV19 with TRBJ2-1; 11 bases map to TRBD2. V lost 1 base and J lost 3; bases outside the gene matches: 8. The CDR3 loop spans 18 amino acids. CDR1 and CDR2 from the germline V gene are LNHDA and SQIVND (reference sequence). The chain's CDR3 is CASSIARMGTSGYNEQFF. CDR3 nucleotides: TGTGCCAGTAGTATAGCTCGGATGGGGACTAGCGGCTACAATGAGCAGTTCTTC.

The chain employs TRBV24-1 and TRBJ2-5; D perhaps matches TRBD1 (5 bases). Deletions cut 7 bases from V and 2 bases from J, with 10 bases between. Per the germline V gene, CDR1 is KGHDR and CDR2 is SFDVKD. The CDR3 runs 13 residues. Written as DNA, the CDR3 is TGTGCCACCAGAGGACAAGCACAAGAGACCCAGTACTTC. This codes for CATRGQAQETQYF.

In this sample, this clonotype turned up many times. The chain couples TRBV6-1 to TRBJ2-3; 10 positions agree with TRBD2. The germline V gene has CDR1 MNHNS and CDR2 SASEGT. CDR3 length: 16 amino acids. Trimming took 1 base from V and 4 from J; bases not matched to a gene: 5. The CDR3: CASSEGLAGVSDTQYF. CDR3 coding DNA: TGTGCCAGCAGTGAAGGGCTAGCGGGAGTGTCAGATACGCAGTATTTT.

Only a few counts were recorded for this clonotype. The rearrangement uses TRBV4-1 and TRBJ1-3; 8 positions match TRBD1. Germline CDR1 and CDR2: MGHRA and YSYEKL. The ends lost 1 base at V and 0 bases at J; junction bases unmatched: 8. CDR3 length: 18 residues. This chain's CDR3 is CASSQGLYRGSSGNTIYF. DNA of the CDR3: TGCGCCAGCAGCCAAGGGTTGTACAGGGGGTCCTCTGGAAACACCATATATTTT.

At least ten counts were recorded for this clonotype. The rearrangement uses TRBV5-1 and TRBJ2-3; TRBD1 might be the D (6 bases). This CDR3 contains 17 residues. V lost 2 bases and J lost 2, with 18 bases in between. In germline, CDR1 is SGHRS, CDR2 YFSETQ. Here the CDR3 DNA reads TGCGCCAGCAGCTTACTGGGGGCCATAAGGGACACAGATACGCAGTATTTT. It yields the protein CASSLLGAIRDTDTQYF. Looking up the rest from reference TRBV5-1 and TRBJ2-3 gives the full variable domain: KAGVTQTPRYLIKTRGQQVTLSCSPISGHRSVSWYQQTPGQGLQFLFEYFSETQRNKGNFPGRFSGRQFSNSRSEMNVSTLELGDSALYLCASSLLGAIRDTDTQYFGPGTRLTVL.

In its sample, this clonotype was seen many times. This chain uses TRBV20-1 with TRBJ1-2; no firm D call. Germline lookup yields CDR1 DFQATT and CDR2 SNEGSKA (reference sequence). V was clipped by 1 base and J by 5 bases, with 5 bases between them. CDR3 length: 11 residues. DNA of the CDR3: TGCAGTGCTAGAGTGGAATATGGCTACACCTTC. Its protein product is CSARVEYGYTF.

The V call is TRBV24-1, the J call TRBJ2-7, with 10 bases that match TRBD1. V gave up 4 bases and J gave up 5 bases; unmatched junction bases: 7. CDR3 size: 15 residues. Per germline, CDR1 KGHDR and CDR2 SFDVKD. This chain's CDR3 is CATSDPGTGDNEQYF. CDR3 coding DNA: TGTGCCACCAGTGACCCCGGGACAGGGGACAACGAGCAGTACTTC.

This clonotype was seen ten or more times. Here the CDR3 DNA reads TGTGCCAGCAGTTGGGACGACAACTATGGCTACACCTTC. Translated, it gives CASSWDDNYGYTF. This sequence joins TRBV6-2 or TRBV6-3 and TRBJ1-2, with a weak D call TRBD1 (5 bases). Germline V gene sequence: CDR1 MNHEY, CDR2 SVGEGT. Trimming pared 4 bases from V and 2 bases from J, leaving 8 bases between. The CDR3 extends over 13 amino acids.